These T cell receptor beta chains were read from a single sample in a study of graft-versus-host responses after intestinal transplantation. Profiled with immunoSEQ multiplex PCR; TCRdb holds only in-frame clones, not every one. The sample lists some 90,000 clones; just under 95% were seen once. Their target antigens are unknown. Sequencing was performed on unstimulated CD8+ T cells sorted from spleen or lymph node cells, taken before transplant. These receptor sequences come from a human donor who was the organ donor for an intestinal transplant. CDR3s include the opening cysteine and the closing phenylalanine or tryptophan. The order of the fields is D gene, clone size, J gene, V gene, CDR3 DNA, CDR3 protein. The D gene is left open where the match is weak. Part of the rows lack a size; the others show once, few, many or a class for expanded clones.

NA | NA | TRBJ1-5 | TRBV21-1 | TGTGCCAGCAGCTTCAACACGGGGACAGACCTAATGGGAATATATAGCAATCAGCCCCAGCATTTT | CASSFNTGTDLMGIYSNQPQHF
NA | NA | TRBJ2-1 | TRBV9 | TGTGCCAGCAGCGTAGCTGCCCAGTACAATGAGCAGTTCTTC | CASSVAAQYNEQFF
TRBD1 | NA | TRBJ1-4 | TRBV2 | TGTGCCAGCAGTTTAACAGGGGGCACTAATGAAAAACTGTTTTTT | CASSLTGGTNEKLFF
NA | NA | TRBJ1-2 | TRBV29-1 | TGCAGCGTTGATAAGGGGAACTATGGCTACACCTTC | CSVDKGNYGYTF
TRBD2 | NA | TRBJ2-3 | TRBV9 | TGTGCCAGCAGCGTAGGAGCGGGGGCCACAGATACGCAGTATTTT | CASSVGAGATDTQYF
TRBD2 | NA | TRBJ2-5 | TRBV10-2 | TGCGCCAGCAGTGAGTCCCTATCTAGCGGGGGGTTTAGAATCCAAGAGACCCAGTACTTC | CASSESLSSGGFRIQETQYF
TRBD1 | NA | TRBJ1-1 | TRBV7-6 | TGTGCCAGCAGCAGATCAGGGGGTGAAGACACTGAAGCTTTCTTT | CASSRSGGEDTEAFF
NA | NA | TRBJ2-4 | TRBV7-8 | TGTGCCAGCAGCCCACGACTAGGGGGGGACATTCAGTACTTC | CASSPRLGGDIQYF
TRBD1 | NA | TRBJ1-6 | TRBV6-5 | TGTGCCAGCAGTCACGGACAGGGACTCGGTTCACCCCTCCACTTT | CASSHGQGLGSPLHF
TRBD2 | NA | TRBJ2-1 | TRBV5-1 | TGCGCCAGCAGCTTGGTAAACGGGGACTACTACAATGAGCAGTTCTTC | CASSLVNGDYYNEQFF
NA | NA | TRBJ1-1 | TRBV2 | TGTGCCAGCAATACAGGGAACACTGAAGCTTTCTTT | CASNTGNTEAFF
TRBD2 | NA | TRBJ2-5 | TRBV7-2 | TGTGCCAGCACCCTCCCGGGGGGGACCCAGTACTTC | CASTLPGGTQYF
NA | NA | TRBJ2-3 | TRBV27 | TGTGCCAGCAGTTTGCAGGGGTGGAACCCGGATACGCAGTATTTT | CASSLQGWNPDTQYF
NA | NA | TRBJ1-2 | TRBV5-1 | TGCGCCAGCAGCTTGGACGGGGGACGGAATGGCTACACCTTC | CASSLDGGRNGYTF
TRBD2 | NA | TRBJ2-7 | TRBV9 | TGTGCCAGCAGCCCCTTAGCGGGGGTTTTCTCCTACGAGCAGTACTTC | CASSPLAGVFSYEQYF
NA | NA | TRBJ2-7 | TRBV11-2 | TGTGCCAGCAGCCCACTAAGTGGGTACGAGCAGTACTTC | CASSPLSGYEQYF
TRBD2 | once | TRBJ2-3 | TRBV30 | TGTGCCTGGAGTGTCGGCAGCGGGGGGGCCATAGATACGCAGTATTTT | CAWSVGSGGAIDTQYF
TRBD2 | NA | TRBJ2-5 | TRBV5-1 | TGCGCCAGCAGCTTGGAATGGGTATACGCGGGGGAGGAGACCCAGTACTTC | CASSLEWVYAGEETQYF
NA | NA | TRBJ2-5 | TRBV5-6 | TGTGCCAGCAGCAGACAGGATTCGATGACCCAGTACTTC | CASSRQDSMTQYF
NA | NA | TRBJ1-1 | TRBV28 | TGTGCCAGCTCCCTGTTCGGGACTGAAGCTTTCTTT | CASSLFGTEAFF
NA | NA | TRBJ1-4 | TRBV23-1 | TGCGCCAGCAGTCAATCCTTGGGGAGGGCTAATGAAAAACTGTTTTTT | CASSQSLGRANEKLFF
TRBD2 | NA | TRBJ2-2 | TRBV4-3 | TGCGCCAGCAGCCAAGGCCAACTAGCGGGGCTAGGCGGGGAGCTGTTTTTT | CASSQGQLAGLGGELFF
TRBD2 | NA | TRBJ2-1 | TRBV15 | TGTGCCACCAGCCGCGGGGGTTACTACAATGAGCAGTTCTTC | CATSRGGYYNEQFF
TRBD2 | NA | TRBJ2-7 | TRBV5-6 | TGTGCCAGCAGCAGCGGGGGGGCCCTCGAGCAGTACTTC | CASSSGGALEQYF
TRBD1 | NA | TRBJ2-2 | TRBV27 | TGTGCCAGCAGCCATAAGGACAGGGGTGGAACCGGGGAGCTGTTTTTT | CASSHKDRGGTGELFF
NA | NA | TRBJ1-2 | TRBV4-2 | TGTGCCAGCAGCCCCTTGGACAGCGCTAACTATGGCTACACCTTC | CASSPLDSANYGYTF
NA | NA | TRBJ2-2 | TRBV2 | TGTGCCAGCATTCGGGGAGTCGGGGAGCTGTTTTTT | CASIRGVGELFF
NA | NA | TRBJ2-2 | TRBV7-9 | TGTGCCAGCAGCTTAGCGAGAGGGGAGCTGTTTTTT | CASSLARGELFF
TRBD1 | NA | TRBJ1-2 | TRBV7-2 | TGTGCCAGCAGCTTATTATCAACAGGGGGGTATGGCTACACCTTC | CASSLLSTGGYGYTF
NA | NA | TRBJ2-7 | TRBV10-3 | TGTGCCATCAGTGAGTCGTCGGGGTACCTCCGGGAGCAGTACTTC | CAISESSGYLREQYF
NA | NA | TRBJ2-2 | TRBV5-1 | TGCGCCAGCAGCTCGGGTTTGTCCGGGGAGCTGTTTTTT | CASSSGLSGELFF
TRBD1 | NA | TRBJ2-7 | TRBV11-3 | TGTGCCAGCAGCCCCGGGACAGGGGAAAGTTTATCCCACGAGCAGTACTTC | CASSPGTGESLSHEQYF
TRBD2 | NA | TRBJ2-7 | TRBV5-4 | TGTGCCAGCAGCTTTTTAGCGGGAACTGCCTACGAGCAGTACTTC | CASSFLAGTAYEQYF
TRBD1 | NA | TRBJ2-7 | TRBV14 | TGTGCCAGCAGCCCATGGGACAGCTACGAGCAGTACTTC | CASSPWDSYEQYF
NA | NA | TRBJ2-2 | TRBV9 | TGTGCCAGCACGGACAGGAACACCGGGGAGCTGTTTTTT | CASTDRNTGELFF
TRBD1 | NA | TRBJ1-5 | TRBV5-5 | TGTGCCAGCAGCTTGGCGGAGAGACAGGGAAATCAGCCCCAGCATTTT | CASSLAERQGNQPQHF
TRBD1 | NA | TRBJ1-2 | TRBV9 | TGTGCCAGCAGCGACGACAGGGGGCTTGGTGGCTACACCTTC | CASSDDRGLGGYTF
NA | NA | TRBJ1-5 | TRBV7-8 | TGTGCCAGCAGCGCTCCGGGGGGAGGCAATCAGCCCCAGCATTTT | CASSAPGGGNQPQHF
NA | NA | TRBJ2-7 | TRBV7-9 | TGTGCCAGCAGCCAAGGGGTCGGAGGGGAGCAGTACTTC | CASSQGVGGEQYF
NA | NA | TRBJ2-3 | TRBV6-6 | TGTGCCAGCAGTTACCCGGGACTCCTCACAGATACGCAGTATTTT | CASSYPGLLTDTQYF
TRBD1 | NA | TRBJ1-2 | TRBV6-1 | TGTGCCAGCAAACAACTCAAGGGGGCCAACTATGGCTACACCTTC | CASKQLKGANYGYTF
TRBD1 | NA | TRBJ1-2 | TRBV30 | TGTGCCTGGAGTGTGAAACTCCCGGGACAGGGGGCGAGAGGCTACACCTTC | CAWSVKLPGQGARGYTF
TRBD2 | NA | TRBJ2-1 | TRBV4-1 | TGCGCCAGCAGCCAGCCTAGCGGGGGGGCCGCCTACAATGAGCAGTTCTTC | CASSQPSGGAAYNEQFF
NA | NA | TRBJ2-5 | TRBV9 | TGTGCCAGCAGCGTAGAGGGAGTGGGGGGAGGAGAGACCCAGTACTTC | CASSVEGVGGGETQYF
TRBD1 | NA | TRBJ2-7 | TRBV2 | TGTGCCAGCAGTGTGACAGGGCGGCGCGAGCAGTACTTC | CASSVTGRREQYF
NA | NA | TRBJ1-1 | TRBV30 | TGTGCCTGGAGTACGGGGGTCCCTGAAGCTTTCTTT | CAWSTGVPEAFF
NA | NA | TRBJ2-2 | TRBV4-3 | TGCGCCAGCAGCCCCTCCGGGACCGGGGAGCTGTTTTTT | CASSPSGTGELFF
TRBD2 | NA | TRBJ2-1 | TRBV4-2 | TGTGCCAGCAGCCAAGCGGTACTAGCGGGGGTTAATGAGCAGTTCTTC | CASSQAVLAGVNEQFF
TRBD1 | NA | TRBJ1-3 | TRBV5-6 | TGTGCCAGCCGACAGGGACTCGGTGACACCATATATTTT | CASRQGLGDTIYF
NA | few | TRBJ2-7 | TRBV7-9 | TGTGCCAGCGCTCCCCGAGGCAGAGACCCCTACGAGCAGTACTTC | CASAPRGRDPYEQYF
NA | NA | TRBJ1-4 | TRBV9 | TGTGCCAGCACCCCCCGGGTAGGAACTAATGAAAAACTGTTTTTT | CASTPRVGTNEKLFF
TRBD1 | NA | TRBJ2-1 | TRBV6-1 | TGTGCCAGCAGCGCGACAGGGTGGAACTACAATGAGCAGTTCTTC | CASSATGWNYNEQFF
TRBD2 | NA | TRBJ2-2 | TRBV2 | TGTGCCAGCAGTGATAGCGGGCTACCCAACACCGGGGAGCTGTTTTTT | CASSDSGLPNTGELFF